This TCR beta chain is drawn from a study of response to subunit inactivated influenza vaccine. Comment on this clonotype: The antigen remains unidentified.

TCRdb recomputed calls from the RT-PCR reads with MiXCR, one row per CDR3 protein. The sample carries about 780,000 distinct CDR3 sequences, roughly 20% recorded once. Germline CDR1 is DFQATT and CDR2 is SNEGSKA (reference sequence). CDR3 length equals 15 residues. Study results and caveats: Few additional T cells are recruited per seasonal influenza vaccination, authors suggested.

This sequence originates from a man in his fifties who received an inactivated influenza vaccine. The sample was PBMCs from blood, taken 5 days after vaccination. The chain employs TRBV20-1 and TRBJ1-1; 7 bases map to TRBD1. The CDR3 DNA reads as TGCAGGTACGGGACAGCGATCTACCAGAACACTGAAGCTTTCTTT. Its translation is CRYGTAIYQNTEAFF.